A selection of T cell receptor beta chains follows, all from one sample in a study of response to subunit inactivated influenza vaccine. TCRdb re-called the RT-PCR reads with MiXCR, one entry per CDR3 protein. Of more than 600,000 distinct CDR3 sequences listed, about a fifth were seen once; the top ten hold about a tenth. The sample in question was PBMCs from blood, obtained roughly 5 days after vaccination. The receptors here all came from a man aged 45-60 years who received an inactivated influenza vaccine. The CDR3 runs from the conserved cysteine through the conserved F or W. The D gene is left open where the match is weak. The listing skips clone size in some rows; elsewhere it reads once, few, many or a size class.

TRBV20-1	.	TRBD1	TRBJ1-2	CRADAGTGGYGYTF	TGCAGAGCAGACGCCGGGACAGGAGGTTATGGCTACACCTTC
TRBV7-9	.	.	TRBJ1-1	CASSLGVGVNTEAFF	TGTGCCAGCAGCTTAGGAGTGGGGGTGAACACTGAAGCTTTCTTT
TRBV12-3/TRBV12-4	.	.	TRBJ2-3	CASVTDGTDTQYF	TGTGCCAGCGTGACCGACGGCACAGATACGCAGTATTTT
TRBV12-3/TRBV12-4	few	TRBD2	TRBJ2-1	CASRPSGTSGIRFF	TGTGCCAGCAGGCCCTCCGGGACTAGCGGGATCCGGTTCTTC
TRBV12-3/TRBV12-4	few	.	TRBJ2-2	CASSFGRDPNTGELFF	TGTGCCAGCAGTTTTGGTCGGGACCCCAACACCGGGGAGCTGTTTTTT
TRBV20-1	.	.	TRBJ2-7	CSARRPGTDLREQYF	TGCAGTGCTAGACGCCCCGGGACGGACCTTAGGGAGCAGTACTTC
TRBV18	.	TRBD2	TRBJ2-3	CASSPGTSAGGGTQYF	TGTGCCAGCTCTCCAGGTACTAGCGCCGGCGGGGGGACGCAGTATTTT
TRBV6-2/TRBV6-3	.	.	TRBJ2-1	CASSYSEVGSYNEQFF	TGTGCCAGCAGTTACTCAGAGGTAGGCTCCTACAATGAGCAGTTCTTC
TRBV20-1	.	TRBD1	TRBJ1-5	CSAGSTGVNQPQHF	TGCAGTGCTGGGTCCACAGGGGTTAATCAGCCCCAGCATTTT
TRBV20-1	few	.	TRBJ2-1	CSANNGGPSNEQFF	TGCAGTGCTAATAACGGGGGACCTTCGAATGAGCAGTTCTTC
TRBV28	.	TRBD2	TRBJ2-5	CASSLLLAGKTQYF	TGTGCCAGCAGTTTATTACTAGCGGGAAAGACCCAGTACTTC
TRBV12-3/TRBV12-4	many	.	TRBJ2-7	CASSDGHLGEQYF	TGTGCCAGCAGTGATGGACATTTAGGGGAGCAGTACTTC
TRBV29-1	.	.	TRBJ2-3	CSVEESRISTDTQYF	TGCAGCGTTGAAGAAAGCAGGATTAGCACAGATACGCAGTATTTT
TRBV20-1	.	.	TRBJ1-5	CCARAVAAEDSNQPQHF	TGCTGTGCTAGAGCGGTGGCGGCGGAGGATAGCAATCAGCCCCAGCATTTT
TRBV13	few	TRBD2	TRBJ2-3	CASSLKWTSGSTDTQYF	TGTGCCAGCAGCCTAAAATGGACTAGCGGGAGCACAGATACGCAGTATTTT
TRBV20-1	.	.	TRBJ2-3	CSASTRSGGTQYF	TGCAGTGCTTCCACACGGTCCGGGGGTACGCAGTATTTT
TRBV7-2	many	TRBD1	TRBJ1-1	CASSPRTGNTEAFF	TGTGCCAGCAGCCCGAGGACAGGGAACACTGAAGCTTTCTTT
TRBV5-1	few	.	TRBJ2-1	CASKPPQLNEQFF	TGCGCCAGCAAGCCCCCTCAACTTAATGAGCAGTTCTTC
TRBV3-1	.	.	TRBJ2-1	CASSQELRNNEQFF	TGTGCCAGCAGCCAAGAACTCAGGAACAATGAGCAGTTCTTC
TRBV20-1	.	TRBD1	TRBJ1-4	CSARGGQGSRKGEKLFF	TGCAGTGCTAGGGGGGGACAGGGGTCGCGAAAGGGGGAAAAACTGTTTTTT
TRBV5-6	few	.	TRBJ2-7	CASMQGPGGEQYF	TGTGCCAGCATGCAGGGGCCCGGGGGTGAGCAGTACTTC
TRBV5-6	.	.	TRBJ2-7	CASSLATRGYEQYF	TGTGCCAGCAGCTTGGCCACGCGAGGATACGAGCAGTACTTC
TRBV7-8	.	TRBD1	TRBJ2-2	CASSPSQTGGTGELFF	TGTGCCAGCAGCCCATCTCAGACAGGGGGCACCGGGGAGCTGTTTTTT
TRBV7-2	many	TRBD2	TRBJ2-1	CASSGLAGGNNEQFF	TGTGCCAGCAGCGGGCTAGCGGGGGGTAACAATGAGCAGTTCTTC
TRBV20-1	few	TRBD2	TRBJ2-5	CSARTSGGGGTQYF	TGCAGTGCTAGGACTAGCGGAGGAGGGGGGACCCAGTACTTC
TRBV20-1	.	.	TRBJ1-2	CSARSPGIRGYGYTF	TGCAGTGCTCGATCCCCAGGGATAAGGGGCTATGGCTACACCTTC
TRBV7-9	.	.	TRBJ1-6	CASSPQNSPLHF	TGTGCCAGCAGCCCGCAAAATTCACCCCTCCACTTT
TRBV5-1	.	TRBD2	TRBJ2-1	CASSFRLAGGYNEQFF	TGCGCCAGCAGCTTCAGACTAGCGGGGGGTTACAATGAGCAGTTCTTC
TRBV6-1	few	.	TRBJ2-1	CASSPRGEGFGEQFF	TGTGCCAGCAGCCCGAGGGGGGAGGGCTTCGGAGAGCAGTTCTTC
TRBV4-2	.	TRBD1	TRBJ1-5	CASSQETGYNQPQHF	TGTGCCAGCAGCCAAGAGACAGGGTACAATCAGCCCCAGCATTTT
TRBV29-1	.	.	TRBJ2-6	CSARPAGANVLTF	TGCAGCGCTCGCCCCGCTGGGGCCAACGTCCTGACTTTC
TRBV3-1	.	.	TRBJ2-1	CASSQTGTEQFF	TGTGCCAGCAGCCAAACCGGGACAGAGCAGTTCTTC
TRBV11-2	.	.	TRBJ1-1	CASSFAQGFTEAFF	TGTGCCAGCAGCTTCGCACAGGGCTTCACTGAAGCTTTCTTT
TRBV3-1	few	.	TRBJ1-1	CASSLGRGAWTEAFF	TGTGCCAGCTCCCTGGGTCGGGGCGCATGGACTGAAGCTTTCTTT
TRBV20-1	few	TRBD2	TRBJ2-1	CSARTSGFSYNEQFF	TGCAGTGCTAGAACTAGCGGTTTTTCCTACAATGAGCAGTTCTTC
TRBV10-3	few	.	TRBJ2-5	CAIGAEETQYF	TGTGCCATTGGGGCCGAAGAGACCCAGTACTTC
TRBV5-1	.	.	TRBJ2-2	CASSLPWISQGHTVELFF	TGCGCCAGCAGCTTGCCGTGGATCTCACAGGGCCACACCGTGGAGCTGTTTTTT
TRBV20-1	few	TRBD2	TRBJ2-3	CSAVAGGVTDTQYF	TGCAGTGCCGTAGCGGGGGGGGTCACAGATACGCAGTATTTT
TRBV24-1	.	.	TRBJ1-2	CATSESGNYGYTF	TGTGCCACCAGTGAATCGGGTAACTATGGCTACACCTTC
TRBV5-1	many	TRBD2	TRBJ2-1	CASRGNAGGAYNEQFF	TGCGCCAGCAGGGGTAATGCGGGGGGCGCCTACAATGAGCAGTTCTTC
TRBV12-3/TRBV12-4	few	TRBD1	TRBJ2-7	CASSFGQETYEQYF	TGTGCCAGCAGTTTCGGACAGGAAACCTACGAGCAGTACTTC
TRBV29-1	few	.	TRBJ2-5	CSVEDVRQEETQYF	TGCAGCGTTGAAGATGTGAGACAGGAAGAGACCCAGTACTTC
TRBV5-1	.	.	TRBJ2-7	CASSLGRGALYEQYF	TGCGCCAGCAGCTTGGGCAGGGGGGCGCTATACGAGCAGTACTTC
TRBV29-1	few	TRBD2	TRBJ2-5	CSTGGGGQETQYF	TGCAGCACCGGGGGGGGGGGCCAAGAGACCCAGTACTTC
TRBV10-3	.	TRBD2	TRBJ2-5	CATRQLAVQETQYF	TGTGCCACCCGCCAGCTAGCGGTTCAAGAGACCCAGTACTTC